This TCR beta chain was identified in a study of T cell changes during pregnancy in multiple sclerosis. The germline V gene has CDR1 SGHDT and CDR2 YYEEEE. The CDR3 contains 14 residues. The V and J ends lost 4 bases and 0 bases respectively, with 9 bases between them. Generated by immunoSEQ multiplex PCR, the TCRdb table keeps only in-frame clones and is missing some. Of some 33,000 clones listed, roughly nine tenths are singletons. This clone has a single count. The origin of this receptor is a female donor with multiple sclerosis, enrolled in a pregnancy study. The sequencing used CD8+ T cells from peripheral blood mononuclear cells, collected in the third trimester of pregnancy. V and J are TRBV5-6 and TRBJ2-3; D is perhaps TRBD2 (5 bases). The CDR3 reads CASSRGFSTDTQYF. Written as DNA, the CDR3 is TGTGCCAGCAGCCGAGGGTTTAGCACAGATACGCAGTATTTT.